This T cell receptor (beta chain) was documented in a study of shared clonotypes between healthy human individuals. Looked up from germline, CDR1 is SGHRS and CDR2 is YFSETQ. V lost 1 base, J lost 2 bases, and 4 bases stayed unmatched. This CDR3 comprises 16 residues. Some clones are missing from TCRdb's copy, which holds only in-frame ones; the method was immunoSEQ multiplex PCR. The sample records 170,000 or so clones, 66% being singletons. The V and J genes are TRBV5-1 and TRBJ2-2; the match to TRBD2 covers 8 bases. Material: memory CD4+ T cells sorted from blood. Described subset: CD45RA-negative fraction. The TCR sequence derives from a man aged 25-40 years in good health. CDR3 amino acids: CASSLFAGGNTGELFF. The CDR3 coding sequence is TGCGCCAGCAGCTTGTTCGCGGGAGGTAACACCGGGGAGCTGTTTTTT.